The 29 T cell receptor beta chains below were found in one sample sequenced in a study of CD8 T cells in ankylosing spondylitis. TCRdb used MiXCR to reprocess the 5' RACE reads, holding one entry per CDR3 protein. This table holds more than 150,000 distinct CDR3 sequences, roughly 20% found once. The sample taken for sequencing was blood, either unsorted or a sorted T cell fraction (not recorded which). All receptors derive from a male donor aged 10 to 35 with ankylosing spondylitis or in good health (not recorded which).

This clonotype was recorded many times. The chain joins TRBV7-7 to TRBJ2-3, with a tentative D call TRBD2 (5 bases). The CDR3 is 14 residues long. Trimming pared 5 bases from V and 4 bases from J, leaving 13 bases between. The V gene's germline CDR1 is SSHAT and CDR2 FNYEAQ (reference sequence). In DNA form, the CDR3 reads TGTGCCAGCAGCCTGAGTCTCGGGGCAGATACGCAGTATTTT. It encodes CASSLSLGADTQYF.

This clonotype appeared many times. The chain employs TRBV14 and TRBJ2-1, with a tentative D call TRBD2 (5 bases). The CDR3 totals 16 residues. From germline, CDR1 is SGHDN and CDR2 FVKESK. V was trimmed by 3 bases and J by 4 bases, leaving 16 bases between them. The CDR3 DNA follows: TGTGCCAGCAGCCATGCATCCGAGGGCGTATACAATGAGCAGTTCTTC. Translating gives CASSHASEGVYNEQFF.

This clonotype showed up many times. The CDR3 DNA reads as TGTGCCACCAGCAGATGGCCGGGACTAGCGGGAGAGAACACCGGGGAGCTGTTTTTT. Translating gives CATSRWPGLAGENTGELFF. The chain has TRBV15 and TRBJ2-2, with TRBD2 matching over 14 bases. Germline trimming cut 2 bases from V and 1 base from J; bases unmatched to any gene: 6. The CDR3 runs 19 residues. CDR1 and CDR2 from the germline V gene are LNHNV and YYDKDF (reference sequence).

There are many counts of this clonotype. The chain links TRBV29-1 to TRBJ2-7, with D tentatively TRBD2 (5 bases). There are 10 residues in the CDR3. V was trimmed by 7 bases and J by 3 bases, leaving 7 bases between them. Germline CDR1 SQVTM, CDR2 ANQGSEA. Written as DNA, the CDR3 is TGCAGCGCTGAGGGCTACGAGCAGTACGTC. It codes for CSAEGYEQYV.

At least ten counts were recorded for this clonotype. The chain combines TRBV4-2 with TRBJ2-2; the match to TRBD2 covers 9 bases. The CDR3 extends over 18 amino acids. Germline CDR1 reads LGHNA; CDR2 reads YNFKEQ. V lost 4 bases and J lost 8; bases outside the gene matches: 17. The CDR3 is CASSPPLGAGGPVGELFF. CDR3 DNA: TGTGCCAGCAGCCCCCCATTAGGGGCGGGAGGGCCAGTGGGGGAGCTGTTTTTT.

The V call is TRBV4-2, the J call TRBJ2-3; no reliable D call. The V end was cut by 0 bases, the J end by 1 base, with 2 bases between. CDR3 size: 13 residues. Germline V gene sequence: CDR1 LGHNA, CDR2 YNFKEQ. The CDR3 DNA is TGTGCCAGCAGCCAAGAGGGCACAGATACGCAGTATTTT. This codes for CASSQEGTDTQYF.

This clonotype was recorded many times. The chain recombines TRBV18 with TRBJ2-4, with 11 nucleotides matching TRBD2. V lost 0 bases, J lost 0 bases, and 1 base stayed unmatched. The CDR3 sequence is 17 residues long. In germline, CDR1 is KGHSH, CDR2 LQKENI. CDR3 coding DNA: TGTGCCAGCTCACCACCGGGACTAGCGGTAGCCAAAAACATTCAGTACTTC. This sequence encodes CASSPPGLAVAKNIQYF.

This chain uses TRBV20-1 with TRBJ2-2; the D is unclear. This CDR3 has 13 residues. V dropped 0 bases and J dropped 4 bases, with 6 bases sitting between them. Germline-derived CDR1 and CDR2 are DFQATT and SNEGSKA (reference sequence). DNA for the CDR3: TGCAGTGCTAGAGATCGCCTCACCGGGGAGCTGTTTTTT. This codes for CSARDRLTGELFF.

The table lists this clonotype with many counts. This chain uses TRBV5-1 with TRBJ2-2; 7 bases are shared with TRBD1. J gave up 3 bases and V 10 bases, and 9 bases lay outside the gene matches. Germline-derived CDR1 and CDR2 are SGHRS and YFSETQ. The CDR3 covers 14 residues. CDR3 sequence reads: CAPSGTAYTGELFF. CDR3 bases: TGCGCCCCGTCTGGGACAGCCTACACCGGGGAGCTGTTTTTT.

This chain joins TRBV12-3 or TRBV12-4 and TRBJ2-1, with TRBD2 identical over 10 bases. V gave up 8 bases and J gave up 7 bases; unmatched junction bases: 5. This CDR3 has 13 residues. In DNA form, the CDR3 reads TGTGCCAGCCGGACTAGCGGACCTAATGAGCAGTTCTTC. It translates to CASRTSGPNEQFF.

This clonotype was detected many times. The V and J genes are TRBV4-1 and TRBJ1-1, with D tentatively TRBD1 (5 bases). The CDR3 is made up of 17 amino acids. Germline loops: CDR1 MGHRA, CDR2 YSYEKL. V dropped 1 base and J dropped 6 bases, with 21 bases sitting between them. The CDR3 sequence is CASSQVFDRGSVAEAFF. For the CDR3, the DNA is TGCGCCAGCAGCCAAGTTTTTGACCGGGGGTCGGTCGCTGAAGCTTTCTTT.

This sequence joins TRBV19 and TRBJ2-2, with 8 bases fitting TRBD1. The length of the CDR3 is 16 residues. V dropped 7 bases and J dropped 1; count of bases not matched to a gene: 8. Germline CDR1 is LNHDA and CDR2 is SQIVND (reference sequence). The CDR3 nucleotides are TGTGCCAGTACCCTCTCCGGGACAGGGAACACCGGGGAGCTGTTTTTT. It encodes CASTLSGTGNTGELFF.

The sample holds a few counts of this clonotype. The V gene is TRBV5-8, the J gene TRBJ1-3, with D uncertain. Germline CDR1 and CDR2: SGHTS and YDEGEE. The CDR3 length is 15 residues. Trimming pared 1 base from V and 0 bases from J, leaving 8 bases between. The CDR3 loop reads CASSLTGFSGNTIYF. The CDR3 nucleotides read TGTGCCAGCAGCTTGACGGGATTCTCTGGAAACACCATATATTTT.

This clonotype occurred many times. The chain recombines TRBV28 with TRBJ1-1, with D possibly being TRBD1 (6 bases). This CDR3 is built from 15 residues. Trimming pared 5 bases from V and 1 base from J, leaving 14 bases between. The germline CDR1 and CDR2 sequences are MDHEN and SYDVKM. The CDR3 nucleotides are TGTGCCAGCAGTCTAGGGACACGCACGAACACTGAAGCTTTCTTT. The encoded protein is CASSLGTRTNTEAFF.

This clonotype was seen ten or more times. The chain carries TRBV28 and TRBJ2-5; TRBD2 matches at 7 bases. Unmatched junction bases numbered 14, after V lost 9 bases and J lost 1 base. Germline V gene lookup returns CDR1 MDHEN and CDR2 SYDVKM. This CDR3 comprises 16 residues. DNA for the CDR3: TGTGCCAGTCCGCCCACCTACGGGGGGACCCAAGAGACCCAGTACTTC. Protein product: CASPPTYGGTQETQYF.

The chain links TRBV20-1 to TRBJ1-1, with D maybe TRBD1 (5 bases). This CDR3 is 13 amino acids long. V lost 0 bases to trimming and J lost 6 bases, with 11 bases between them. Germline V gene lookup returns CDR1 DFQATT and CDR2 SNEGSKA (reference sequence). The DNA for the CDR3 is TGCAGTGCTAGAGATCAGGGTTTCGCTGAAGCTTTCTTT. It codes for CSARDQGFAEAFF.

Only a few counts were recorded for this clonotype. This rearrangement joins TRBV6-2 or TRBV6-3 to TRBJ2-4; D is possibly TRBD2 (6 bases). V lost 5 bases and J 3 bases, leaving 14 bases between the germline ends. Germline CDR1 is MNHEY and CDR2 is SVGEGT. This CDR3 has 15 amino acids. The CDR3 protein is CASSPTGGIKNIQYF. For the CDR3, the DNA is TGTGCCAGCAGTCCCACTGGGGGGATCAAAAACATTCAGTACTTC.

This clonotype was observed at least ten times. V is TRBV7-9 and J is TRBJ2-6, with D perhaps given as TRBD1 or TRBD2 (7 bases each). Deletions cut 1 base from V and 0 bases from J, with 13 bases between. CDR3 size: 18 residues. Germline lookup yields CDR1 SEHNR and CDR2 FQNEAQ (reference sequence). The DNA for the CDR3 is TGTGCCAGCAGCTTAGGGGAGGGGGCCAGCTCTGGGGCCAACGTCCTGACTTTC. Amino acids: CASSLGEGASSGANVLTF.

This clonotype was seen at least ten times. The chain combines TRBV12-3 or TRBV12-4 with TRBJ1-1, with TRBD1 identical over 8 bases. J lost 6 bases, V lost 7 bases, and 7 bases had no gene match. The CDR3 sequence is 13 residues long. The CDR3 loop is CASTLDRGPEAFF. The DNA of the CDR3 is TGTGCCAGCACTCTTGACAGGGGTCCTGAAGCTTTCTTT.

The chain combines TRBV19 with TRBJ2-3, with TRBD2 identical over 10 bases. The CDR3 consists of 17 residues. V was clipped by 1 base and J by 0 bases; unmatched bases: 4. The V gene's germline CDR1 is LNHDA and CDR2 SQIVND (reference sequence). CDR3 protein: CASSIAPLAGSTDTQYF. CDR3 coding DNA: TGTGCCAGTAGTATAGCTCCACTAGCGGGGAGCACAGATACGCAGTATTTT.

Ten or more counts support this clonotype. This chain joins TRBV11-2 and TRBJ2-7; D unclear. This CDR3 spans 13 amino acids. The V end lost 1 base, the J end lost 0 bases, and 4 bases lay between the germline ends. Per the germline V gene, CDR1 is SGHAT and CDR2 is FQNNGV. The chain's CDR3 is CASSLVASYEQYV. The CDR3 DNA sequence: TGTGCCAGCAGCTTAGTAGCCTCCTACGAGCAGTACGTC.

This clonotype was observed many times. The genes are TRBV6-5 and TRBJ1-5; no clear D gene. The CDR3 totals 14 residues. Germline V lookup: CDR1 MNHEY, CDR2 SVGAGI. V lost 1 base and J 3 bases, leaving 7 bases between the germline ends. CDR3 nucleotide sequence: TGTGCCAGCAGTTACTATGGAACCAATCAGCCCCAGCATTTT. The encoded protein is CASSYYGTNQPQHF.

V usage is TRBV12-3 or TRBV12-4 and J usage is TRBJ2-2; no definite D call. CDR3 size: 13 residues. V was trimmed by 3 bases and J by 2 bases, leaving 4 bases between them. The CDR3 protein is CASSFRNTGELFF. CDR3 DNA sequence: TGTGCCAGCAGTTTTCGCAACACCGGGGAGCTGTTTTTT.

The V call is TRBV20-1, the J call TRBJ1-2, with unresolved D. The CDR3 has 12 residues. Germline CDR1 DFQATT, CDR2 SNEGSKA (reference sequence). The V and J ends lost 6 bases and 8 bases respectively, with 16 bases between them. The CDR3 sequence: CSATDGPGGYTF. CDR3 sequence (DNA): TGCAGTGCGACTGACGGACCAGGCGGCTACACCTTC.

In its sample, this clonotype was seen many times. The V call is TRBV7-9, the J call TRBJ1-2, with a possible D match to TRBD1 (6 bases). This CDR3 comprises 16 residues. The germline V gene encodes CDR1 SEHNR and CDR2 FQNEAQ (reference sequence). V was cut by 5 bases and J by 6 bases, with 22 bases left in between. The CDR3 reads CASSRHEETGSDGYTF. The DNA for the CDR3 is TGTGCCAGCAGCCGACACGAGGAGACAGGTTCGGATGGCTACACCTTC.

This clonotype was recorded many times. Here the CDR3 reads CSASNTDTQYF. The CDR3 coding sequence is TGCAGTGCTAGCAACACAGATACGCAGTATTTT. The rearrangement links TRBV20-1 to TRBJ2-3; D gene unclear. Germline CDR1 DFQATT, CDR2 SNEGSKA (reference sequence). The CDR3 is 11 residues long. Trimming pared 3 bases from V and 2 bases from J, leaving 3 bases between.

This clonotype was observed at least ten times. The chain combines TRBV28 with TRBJ2-3; D ambiguous. V was cut by 7 bases and J by 4 bases, with 6 bases left in between. Germline V gene lookup returns CDR1 MDHEN and CDR2 SYDVKM. The CDR3 covers 11 residues. The CDR3 is CASMGPDTQYF. CDR3 nucleotides: TGTGCCAGCATGGGTCCAGATACGCAGTATTTT.

In this sample, this clonotype turned up many times. The gene calls are TRBV18 and TRBJ2-1, with D perhaps TRBD1 (6 bases). The ends were cut back, 4 bases at V and 5 bases at J, with 12 bases in the middle. Germline V CDR1 and CDR2: KGHSH, LQKENI. The CDR3 has 14 amino acids. CDR3 protein: CASSRGQSNNEQFF. In DNA form, the CDR3 reads TGTGCCAGCTCACGCGGACAGTCGAACAATGAGCAGTTCTTC.

This clonotype was seen ten or more times. The genes are TRBV6-6 and TRBJ2-1, with D possibly TRBD1 on 6 matching bases. Trimming shortened V by 4 bases and J by 9 bases, and 16 bases separated the two germline ends. The CDR3 contains 14 residues. CDR1 is MNHNY, CDR2 SVGAGI, per germline (reference sequence). The CDR3 DNA reads TGTGCCAGCAGTTGGTCCCCAACAGGGAGTGAGCAGTTCTTC. It specifies CASSWSPTGSEQFF.